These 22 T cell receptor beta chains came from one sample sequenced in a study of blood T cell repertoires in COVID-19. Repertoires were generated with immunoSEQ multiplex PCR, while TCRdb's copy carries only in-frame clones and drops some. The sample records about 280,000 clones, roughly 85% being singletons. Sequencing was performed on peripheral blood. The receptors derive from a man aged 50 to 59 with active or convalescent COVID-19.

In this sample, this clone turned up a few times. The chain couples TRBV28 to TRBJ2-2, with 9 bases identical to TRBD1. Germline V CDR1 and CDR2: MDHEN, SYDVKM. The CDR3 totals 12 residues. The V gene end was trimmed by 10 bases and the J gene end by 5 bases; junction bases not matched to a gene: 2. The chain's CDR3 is CATDRGTGELFF. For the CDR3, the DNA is TGTGCCACGGACAGGGGTACCGGGGAGCTGTTTTTT.

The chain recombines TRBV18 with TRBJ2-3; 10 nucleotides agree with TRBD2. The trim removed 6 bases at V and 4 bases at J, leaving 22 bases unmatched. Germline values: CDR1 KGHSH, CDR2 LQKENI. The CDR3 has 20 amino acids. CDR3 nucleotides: TGTGCCAGCTCGCAAGGAACCCGGACTAGCGGAGGGACCCTCGCAGATACGCAGTATTTT. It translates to CASSQGTRTSGGTLADTQYF.

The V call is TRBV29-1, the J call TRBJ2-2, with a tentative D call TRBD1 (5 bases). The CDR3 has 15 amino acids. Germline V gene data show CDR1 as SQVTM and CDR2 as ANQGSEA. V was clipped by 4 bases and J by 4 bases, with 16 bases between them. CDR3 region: CSVGGDSQGTGELFF. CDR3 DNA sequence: TGCAGCGTTGGGGGCGACAGTCAAGGCACCGGGGAGCTGTTTTTT.

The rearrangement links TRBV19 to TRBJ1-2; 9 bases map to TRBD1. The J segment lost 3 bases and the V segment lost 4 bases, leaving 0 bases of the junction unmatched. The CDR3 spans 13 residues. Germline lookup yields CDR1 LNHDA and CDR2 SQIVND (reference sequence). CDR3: CASSRTGDYGYTF. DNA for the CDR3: TGTGCCAGTAGTAGGACAGGGGACTATGGCTACACCTTC.

CDR3 sequence (DNA): TGCGCCAGCAGCTTAGGGGGAATAAGCGAGCAGTACTTC. Protein: CASSLGGISEQYF. This chain joins TRBV5-1 and TRBJ2-7; TRBD1 is a possible D gene (6 bases). V was clipped by 2 bases and J by 6 bases, with 12 bases between them. The V gene's germline CDR1 is SGHRS and CDR2 YFSETQ. The CDR3 covers 13 residues.

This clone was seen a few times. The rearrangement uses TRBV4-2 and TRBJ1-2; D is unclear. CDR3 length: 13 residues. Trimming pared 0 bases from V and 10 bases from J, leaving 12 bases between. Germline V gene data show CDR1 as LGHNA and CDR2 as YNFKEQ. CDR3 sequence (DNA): TGTGCCAGCAGCCAAGATCGCGGGTTCGACTACACCTTC. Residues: CASSQDRGFDYTF.

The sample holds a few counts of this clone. As DNA, the CDR3 is TGTGCCAGCAGTTTAAGTGGGGCGTCAACTAATGAAAAACTGTTTTTT. Its translation: CASSLSGASTNEKLFF. The chain joins TRBV28 to TRBJ1-4, with D possibly matching TRBD1 (5 bases). The CDR3 length is 16 residues. Trimming left V 2 bases short and J 0 bases short, with 10 bases between. The germline V gene has CDR1 MDHEN and CDR2 SYDVKM.

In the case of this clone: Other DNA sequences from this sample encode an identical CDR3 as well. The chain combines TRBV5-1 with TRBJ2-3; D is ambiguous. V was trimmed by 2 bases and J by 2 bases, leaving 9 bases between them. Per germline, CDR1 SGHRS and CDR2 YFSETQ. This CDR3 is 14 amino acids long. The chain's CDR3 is CASSLGGYTDTQYF. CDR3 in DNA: TGCGCCAGCAGCTTAGGCGGTTACACAGATACGCAGTATTTT.

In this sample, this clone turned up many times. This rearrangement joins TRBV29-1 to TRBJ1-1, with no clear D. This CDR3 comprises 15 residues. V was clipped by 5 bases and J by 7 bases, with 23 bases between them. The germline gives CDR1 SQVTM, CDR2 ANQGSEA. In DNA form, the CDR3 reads TGCAGCGTTTTTTCGGAGAAGAGAAGGATCGGTGAAGCTTTCTTT. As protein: CSVFSEKRRIGEAFF.

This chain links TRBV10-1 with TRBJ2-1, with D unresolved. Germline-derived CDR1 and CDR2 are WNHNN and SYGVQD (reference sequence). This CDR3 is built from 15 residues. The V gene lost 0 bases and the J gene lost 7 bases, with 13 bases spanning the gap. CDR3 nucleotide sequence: TGCGCCAGCAGTGAGTCCCGAGTAGACGGGAATGAGCAGTTCTTC. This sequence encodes CASSESRVDGNEQFF.

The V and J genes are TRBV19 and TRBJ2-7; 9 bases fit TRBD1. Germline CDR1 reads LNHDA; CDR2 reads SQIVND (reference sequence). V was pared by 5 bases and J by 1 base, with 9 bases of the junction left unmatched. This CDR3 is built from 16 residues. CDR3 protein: CASSLTGTGRSYEQYF. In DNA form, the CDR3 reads TGTGCCAGTAGTCTCACCGGGACAGGGAGGTCCTACGAGCAGTACTTC.

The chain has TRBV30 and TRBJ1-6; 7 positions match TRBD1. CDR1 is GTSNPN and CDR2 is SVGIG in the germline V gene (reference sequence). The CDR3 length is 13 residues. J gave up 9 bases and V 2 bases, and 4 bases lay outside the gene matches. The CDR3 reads CAWSKGASSPLHF. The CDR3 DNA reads TGTGCCTGGAGTAAGGGGGCTAGTTCACCCCTCCACTTT.

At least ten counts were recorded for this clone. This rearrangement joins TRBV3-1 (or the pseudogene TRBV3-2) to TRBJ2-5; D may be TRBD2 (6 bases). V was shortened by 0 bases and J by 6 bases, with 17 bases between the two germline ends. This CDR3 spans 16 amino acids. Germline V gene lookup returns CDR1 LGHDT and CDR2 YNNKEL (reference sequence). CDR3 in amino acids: CASSQDRGGSLKTQYF. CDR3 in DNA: TGTGCCAGCAGCCAAGATCGAGGAGGGAGTTTGAAGACCCAGTACTTC.

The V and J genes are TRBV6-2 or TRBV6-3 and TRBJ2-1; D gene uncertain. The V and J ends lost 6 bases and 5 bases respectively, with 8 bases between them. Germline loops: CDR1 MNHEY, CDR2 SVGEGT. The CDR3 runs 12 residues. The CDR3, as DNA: TGTGCCAGCAGCACTGGGCACAATGAGCAGTTCTTC. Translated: CASSTGHNEQFF.

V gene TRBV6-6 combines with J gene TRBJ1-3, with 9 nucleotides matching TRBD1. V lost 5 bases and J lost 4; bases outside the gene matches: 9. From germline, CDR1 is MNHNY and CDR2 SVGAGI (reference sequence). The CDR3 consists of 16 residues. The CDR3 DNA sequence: TGTGCCAGCAGTAGGTCGGACAGGGGCACCGGAAACACCATATATTTT. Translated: CASSRSDRGTGNTIYF.

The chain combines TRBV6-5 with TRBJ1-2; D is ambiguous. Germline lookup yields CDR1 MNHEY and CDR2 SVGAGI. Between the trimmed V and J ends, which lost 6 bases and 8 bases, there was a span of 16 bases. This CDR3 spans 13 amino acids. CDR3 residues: CASSSRTAGGYTF. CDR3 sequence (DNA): TGTGCCAGCAGCTCCCGGACGGCGGGGGGCTACACCTTC.

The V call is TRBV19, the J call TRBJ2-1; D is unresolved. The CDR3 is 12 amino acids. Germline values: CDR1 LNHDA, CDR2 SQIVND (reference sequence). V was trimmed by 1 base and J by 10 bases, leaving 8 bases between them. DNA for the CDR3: TGTGCCAGTAGTATAGGGGTGGGCGAGCAGTTCTTC. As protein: CASSIGVGEQFF.

DNA for the CDR3: TGTGCCAGCAGCTTAGCGTCTAGAGACAGGGGGAGAAACAATGAGCAGTTCTTC. Amino acid sequence: CASSLASRDRGRNNEQFF. This sequence joins TRBV7-6 and TRBJ2-1; 9 bases match TRBD1. The CDR3 runs 18 residues. Germline trimming cut 0 bases from V and 5 bases from J; bases unmatched to any gene: 11. CDR1 SGHVS and CDR2 FNYEAQ come from the germline V gene. The variable domain in full, completed from reference TRBV7-6 and TRBJ2-1, reads GAGVSQSPRYKVTKRGQDVALRCDPISGHVSLYWYRQALGQGPEFLTYFNYEAQQDKSGLPNDRFSAERPEGSISTLTIQRTEQRDSAMYRCASSLASRDRGRNNEQFFGPGTRLTVL.

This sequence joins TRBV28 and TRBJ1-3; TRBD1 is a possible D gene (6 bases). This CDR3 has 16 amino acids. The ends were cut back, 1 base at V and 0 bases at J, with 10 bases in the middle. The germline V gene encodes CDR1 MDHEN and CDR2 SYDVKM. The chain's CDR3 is CASSLLDSYSGNTIYF. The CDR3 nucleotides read TGTGCCAGCAGTTTATTGGACAGTTACTCTGGAAACACCATATATTTT.

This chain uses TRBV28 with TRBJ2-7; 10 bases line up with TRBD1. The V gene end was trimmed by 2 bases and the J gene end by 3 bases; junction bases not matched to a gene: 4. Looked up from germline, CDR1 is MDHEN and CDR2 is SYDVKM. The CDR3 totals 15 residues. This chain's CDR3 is CASSLTGTGDYEQYF. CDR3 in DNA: TGTGCCAGCAGTTTAACGGGGACAGGGGACTACGAGCAGTACTTC.

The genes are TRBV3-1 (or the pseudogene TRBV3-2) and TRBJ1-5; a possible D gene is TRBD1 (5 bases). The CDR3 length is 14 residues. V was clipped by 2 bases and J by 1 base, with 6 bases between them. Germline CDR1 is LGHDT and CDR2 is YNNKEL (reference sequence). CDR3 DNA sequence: TGTGCCAGCAGCCAACAGGGAAGCAATCAGCCCCAGCATTTT. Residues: CASSQQGSNQPQHF.

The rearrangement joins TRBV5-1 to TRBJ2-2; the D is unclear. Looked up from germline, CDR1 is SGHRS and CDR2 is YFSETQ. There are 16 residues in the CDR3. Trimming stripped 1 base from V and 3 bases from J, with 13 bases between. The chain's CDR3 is CASSLSSGGYTGELFF. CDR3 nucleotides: TGCGCCAGCAGCTTGAGTAGTGGCGGATACACCGGGGAGCTGTTTTTT.